The source of this T cell receptor (beta chain) is a study of CD8+ T cells in alopecia areata. Study observations and caveats: Affected scalp, especially in alopecia totalis/universalis, had a higher clonality than normal scalp did.

Treatment denoted: oral pan-JAK inhibitor, 5-10 mg twice daily. This clone was seen only a few times. What it binds is not known. This CDR3 region has 16 residues. Germline lookup yields CDR1 SGHRS and CDR2 YFSETQ. J was trimmed by 6 bases and V by 4 bases; bases with no gene match: 13. Sequencing relied on a cDNA template that was reverse transcribed from extracted RNA. Method: immunoSEQ multiplex PCR; TCRdb's copy keeps in-frame clones and lacks some. The top ten clones hold 1.2% of a sample with hundreds of thousands of clones, approximately 67% of them seen once. This receptor was obtained from a human donor with alopecia areata. The source was CD4+ T cells sorted from blood, collected between weeks 43 and 45, from a patient treated with tofacitinib. The gene calls are TRBV5-1 and TRBJ2-1; the match to TRBD2 covers 7 bases. For the CDR3, the DNA is TGCGCCAGCAGCCTATCTCTCCGCGGGGGTTCCAATGAGCAGTTCTTC. This translates into CASSLSLRGGSNEQFF.